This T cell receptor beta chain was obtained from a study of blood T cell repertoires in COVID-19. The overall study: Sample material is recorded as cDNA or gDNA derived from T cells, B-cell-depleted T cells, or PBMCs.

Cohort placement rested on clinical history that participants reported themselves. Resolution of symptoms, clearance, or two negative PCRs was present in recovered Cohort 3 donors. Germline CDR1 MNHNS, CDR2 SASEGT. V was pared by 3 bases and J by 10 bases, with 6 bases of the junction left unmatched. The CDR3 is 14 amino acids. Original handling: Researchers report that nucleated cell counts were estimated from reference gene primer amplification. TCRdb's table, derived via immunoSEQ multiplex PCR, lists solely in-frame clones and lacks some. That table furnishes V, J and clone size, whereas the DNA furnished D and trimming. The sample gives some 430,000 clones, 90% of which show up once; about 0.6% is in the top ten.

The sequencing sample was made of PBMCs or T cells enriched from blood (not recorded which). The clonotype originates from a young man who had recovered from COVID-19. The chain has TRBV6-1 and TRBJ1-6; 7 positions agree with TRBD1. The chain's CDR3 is CASSDRQGKSPLHF. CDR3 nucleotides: TGTGCCAGCAGTGATAGACAGGGAAAGTCACCCCTCCACTTT.